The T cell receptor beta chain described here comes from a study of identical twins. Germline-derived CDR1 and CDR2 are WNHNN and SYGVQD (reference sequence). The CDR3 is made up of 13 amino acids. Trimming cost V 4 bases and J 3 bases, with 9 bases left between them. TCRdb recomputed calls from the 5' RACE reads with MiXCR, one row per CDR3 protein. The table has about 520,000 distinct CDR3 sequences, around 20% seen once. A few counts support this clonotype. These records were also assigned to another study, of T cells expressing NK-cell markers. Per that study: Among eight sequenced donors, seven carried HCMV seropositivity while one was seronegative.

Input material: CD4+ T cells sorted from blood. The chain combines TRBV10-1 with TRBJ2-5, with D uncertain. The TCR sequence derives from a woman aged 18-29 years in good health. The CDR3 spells CASSALPEETQYF. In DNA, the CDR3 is TGCGCCAGCAGTGCTCTACCTGAAGAGACCCAGTACTTC.